This TCR beta chain appears in the sequencing data of a study of immune evolution from preneoplasia to lung adenocarcinoma. Study results and limitations: KRAS-mutant nodules had the highest T cell clonality. Top clone frequencies peaked in normal lung, apparently declining through invasive adenocarcinoma.

Sequenced by immunoSEQ multiplex PCR; TCRdb stores in-frame clones only, minus some. The table lists about 7,300 clones, approximately 77% of them singletons. Between about 2013 and 2018, patients underwent resection in Japan or China. Nucleic acids came from premalignant or tumor cells enriched by macro-dissection. Unmatched junction bases numbered 3, after V lost 2 bases and J lost 5 bases. In germline, CDR1 is MGHRA, CDR2 YSYEKL. CDR3 length equals 14 residues. A remark on this clone: The antigen is unknown.

The specimen sequenced was FFPE lung adenocarcinoma in situ tissue. The receptor was derived from a donor at least 70 years old with lung adenocarcinoma. Some clones in this sample may be carry-over from other donors' samples. The chain recombines TRBV4-1 with TRBJ2-1, with TRBD2 matching 7 bases. Here the CDR3 DNA reads TGCGCCAGCAGCCAATGGCTAGCGGACAATGAGCAGTTCTTC. It yields the protein CASSQWLADNEQFF.